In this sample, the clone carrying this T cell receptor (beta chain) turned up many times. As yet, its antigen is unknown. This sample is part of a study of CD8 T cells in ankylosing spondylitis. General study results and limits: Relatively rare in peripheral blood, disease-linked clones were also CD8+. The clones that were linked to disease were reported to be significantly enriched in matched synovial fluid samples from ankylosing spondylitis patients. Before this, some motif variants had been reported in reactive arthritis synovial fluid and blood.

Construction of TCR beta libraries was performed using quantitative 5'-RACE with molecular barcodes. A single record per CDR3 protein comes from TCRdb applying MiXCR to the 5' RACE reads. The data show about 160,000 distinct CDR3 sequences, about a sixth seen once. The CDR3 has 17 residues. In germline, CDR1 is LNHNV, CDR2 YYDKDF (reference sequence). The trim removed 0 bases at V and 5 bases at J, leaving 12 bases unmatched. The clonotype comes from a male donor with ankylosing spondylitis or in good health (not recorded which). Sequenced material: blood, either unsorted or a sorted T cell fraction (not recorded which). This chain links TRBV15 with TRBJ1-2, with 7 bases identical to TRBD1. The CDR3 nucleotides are TGTGCCACCAGCAGAGACCGGACCCGACAGGGACAGTATGGCTACACCTTC. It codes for CATSRDRTRQGQYGYTF.